This is a list of T cell receptor beta chains from one sample in a study of cytomegalovirus exposure and HLA in healthy donors. The repertoire was sequenced with immunoSEQ multiplex PCR; TCRdb's copy has only in-frame clones and lacks some. The repertoire holds 130,000 to 150,000 clones, with 80% as singletons. Sequenced sample: PBMCs. These receptors were collected from a middle-aged man in good health and CMV-seropositive. Both conserved end residues are part of each CDR3. The order of the fields is D gene, J gene, V gene, clone size, CDR3 DNA, CDR3 protein. A D gene is named only where the DNA matches it firmly. A clone size is listed for some rows: how often the clone was seen (once, few, many), or a class if it is expanded.

d_call: TRBD1; j_call: TRBJ1-6; v_call: TRBV28; clone_size: once; cdr3_nt: TGTGCCAGCAGTTTAGGACAGGGAAGGTCCTATAATTCACCCCTCCACTTT; cdr3_aa: CASSLGQGRSYNSPLHF
d_call: TRBD2; j_call: TRBJ2-1; v_call: TRBV19; clone_size: NA; cdr3_nt: TGTGCCAGTAGTATAGATCTTGGCGGGAGGGCCTCCGATGAGCAGTTCTTC; cdr3_aa: CASSIDLGGRASDEQFF
d_call: NA; j_call: TRBJ1-1; v_call: TRBV6-1; clone_size: NA; cdr3_nt: TGTGCCAGCAGGAAACAGGGATTTGTCACTGAAGCTTTCTTT; cdr3_aa: CASRKQGFVTEAFF
d_call: NA; j_call: TRBJ2-3; v_call: TRBV19; clone_size: once; cdr3_nt: TGTGCCAGTAGTATACTGGGCGCAGATACGCAGTATTTT; cdr3_aa: CASSILGADTQYF
d_call: NA; j_call: TRBJ2-7; v_call: TRBV27; clone_size: once; cdr3_nt: TGTGCCAGCAGTTCGAACAGAATCACACAGGGCCCGATCTACGAGCAGTACTTC; cdr3_aa: CASSSNRITQGPIYEQYF
d_call: TRBD2; j_call: TRBJ2-1; v_call: TRBV15; clone_size: once; cdr3_nt: TGTGCCACCAGCAGGGATAAGGGGACTAGCGTCGCCAATGAGCAGTTCTTC; cdr3_aa: CATSRDKGTSVANEQFF
d_call: NA; j_call: TRBJ1-6; v_call: TRBV5-1; clone_size: NA; cdr3_nt: TGCGCCAGCAGCTTGGGTAGCCGCCCCTATAATTCACCCCTCCACTTT; cdr3_aa: CASSLGSRPYNSPLHF
d_call: TRBD2; j_call: TRBJ2-3; v_call: TRBV19; clone_size: NA; cdr3_nt: TGTGCCAGTAGTAGGACGGCTCGGCGGGGGGCCGGAGGAAGCACAGATACGCAGTATTTT; cdr3_aa: CASSRTARRGAGGSTDTQYF
d_call: NA; j_call: TRBJ2-4; v_call: TRBV2; clone_size: NA; cdr3_nt: TGTGCCAGCAGTGAAGGTGGAGGGCGCAGACTAGCCAAAAACATTCAGTACTTC; cdr3_aa: CASSEGGGRRLAKNIQYF
d_call: TRBD1; j_call: TRBJ1-4; v_call: TRBV5-4; clone_size: NA; cdr3_nt: TGTGCCAGCAGCTTGGGACAGGGAGATGAAAAACTGTTTTTT; cdr3_aa: CASSLGQGDEKLFF
d_call: TRBD2; j_call: TRBJ2-7; v_call: TRBV4-2; clone_size: once; cdr3_nt: TGTGCCAGCAGCCCCCCCGCGGGGGGGTCGGGGGAGCAGTACTTC; cdr3_aa: CASSPPAGGSGEQYF
d_call: NA; j_call: TRBJ1-3; v_call: TRBV28; clone_size: NA; cdr3_nt: TGTGCCAGCAGTTTGGGACACCTCTCTGGAAACACCATATATTTT; cdr3_aa: CASSLGHLSGNTIYF
d_call: TRBD2; j_call: TRBJ2-5; v_call: TRBV27; clone_size: NA; cdr3_nt: TGTGCCAGCAGTTATTCTAGCGGGATTCAAGAGACCCAGTACTTC; cdr3_aa: CASSYSSGIQETQYF
d_call: TRBD1; j_call: TRBJ2-7; v_call: TRBV19; clone_size: once; cdr3_nt: TGTGCCAGTAGTACGAGGGGACAGGGGGTAATCTACGAGCAGTACTTC; cdr3_aa: CASSTRGQGVIYEQYF
d_call: TRBD1; j_call: TRBJ2-7; v_call: TRBV4-1; clone_size: NA; cdr3_nt: TGCGCCAGCAGCCAAGGACAGGGCCCCTTCTACGAGCAGTACTTC; cdr3_aa: CASSQGQGPFYEQYF
d_call: TRBD1; j_call: TRBJ1-5; v_call: TRBV6-1; clone_size: NA; cdr3_nt: TGTGCCAGCAGCGACAGGGGTAATCAGCCCCAGCATTTT; cdr3_aa: CASSDRGNQPQHF
d_call: NA; j_call: TRBJ1-2; v_call: TRBV9; clone_size: NA; cdr3_nt: TGTGCCAGCAGCGTAGAGGCGGGGGGCAGGGTTAACTATGGCTACACCTTC; cdr3_aa: CASSVEAGGRVNYGYTF
d_call: TRBD1; j_call: TRBJ1-6; v_call: TRBV6-5; clone_size: NA; cdr3_nt: TGTGCCAGCAATGGACAGGCGAATTCACCCCTCCACTTT; cdr3_aa: CASNGQANSPLHF
d_call: TRBD1; j_call: TRBJ2-3; v_call: TRBV2; clone_size: few; cdr3_nt: TGTGCCAGCAGTAGCCGGGACAGGGGGATAGATACGCAGTATTTT; cdr3_aa: CASSSRDRGIDTQYF
d_call: TRBD1; j_call: TRBJ2-3; v_call: TRBV18; clone_size: NA; cdr3_nt: TGTGCCAGCTCACGAACGGGACAGGGGTTAGATACGCAGTATTTT; cdr3_aa: CASSRTGQGLDTQYF
d_call: NA; j_call: TRBJ2-7; v_call: TRBV28; clone_size: NA; cdr3_nt: TGTGCCAGCACCAGGAAGCCCTACGAGCAGTACTTC; cdr3_aa: CASTRKPYEQYF
d_call: TRBD1; j_call: TRBJ1-6; v_call: TRBV6-5; clone_size: NA; cdr3_nt: TGTGCCAGCAGTTACTCGACAGGGAATTCACCCCTCCACTTT; cdr3_aa: CASSYSTGNSPLHF
d_call: NA; j_call: TRBJ1-1; v_call: TRBV5-1; clone_size: NA; cdr3_nt: TGCGCCAGCAGCTTGGCCCAGTTAGCCATTAACACTGAAGCTTTCTTT; cdr3_aa: CASSLAQLAINTEAFF
d_call: TRBD2; j_call: TRBJ2-7; v_call: TRBV7-9; clone_size: NA; cdr3_nt: TGTGCCAGCAGCTTAGCGGGGACTAGCCGTTACGAGCAGTACTTC; cdr3_aa: CASSLAGTSRYEQYF
d_call: TRBD1; j_call: TRBJ2-7; v_call: TRBV13; clone_size: NA; cdr3_nt: TGTGCCAGCAGCCCAGGGACAGGGCGCTCCTACGAGCAGTACTTC; cdr3_aa: CASSPGTGRSYEQYF
d_call: TRBD1; j_call: TRBJ1-1; v_call: TRBV7-3; clone_size: NA; cdr3_nt: TGTGCCAGCAGCGAGACAGGGTACACTGAAGCTTTCTTT; cdr3_aa: CASSETGYTEAFF
d_call: NA; j_call: TRBJ2-6; v_call: TRBV4-1; clone_size: NA; cdr3_nt: TGCGCCAGCAGCCAATTCGGGAGTGGGGCCAACGTCCTGACTTTC; cdr3_aa: CASSQFGSGANVLTF
d_call: TRBD1; j_call: TRBJ1-4; v_call: TRBV6-5; clone_size: few; cdr3_nt: TGTGCCAGCAGTTACACGACAGGGGATAATGAAAAACTGTTTTTT; cdr3_aa: CASSYTTGDNEKLFF
d_call: NA; j_call: TRBJ2-4; v_call: TRBV4-2; clone_size: NA; cdr3_nt: TGTGCCAGCAGCCAAGAGGGCCAGGGGCGGGTAGCCAAAAACATTCAGTACTTC; cdr3_aa: CASSQEGQGRVAKNIQYF
d_call: NA; j_call: TRBJ2-7; v_call: TRBV28; clone_size: NA; cdr3_nt: TGTGCCAGCAGTTCCCCCGGGTTTCAGTACTTC; cdr3_aa: CASSSPGFQYF
d_call: NA; j_call: TRBJ2-1; v_call: TRBV5-4; clone_size: NA; cdr3_nt: TGTGCCAGCAGCTTGGGACCGGAGGTCCATGAGCAGTTCTTC; cdr3_aa: CASSLGPEVHEQFF
d_call: TRBD1; j_call: TRBJ1-2; v_call: TRBV14; clone_size: NA; cdr3_nt: TGTGCCAGCAGCTTTGACAGGGTCGAGGCACGCTACACCTTC; cdr3_aa: CASSFDRVEARYTF
d_call: TRBD1; j_call: TRBJ2-5; v_call: TRBV29-1; clone_size: NA; cdr3_nt: TGCAGTGTAGGACAGGGAGAGACCCAGTACTTC; cdr3_aa: CSVGQGETQYF
d_call: NA; j_call: TRBJ1-2; v_call: TRBV19; clone_size: NA; cdr3_nt: TGTGCCAGTAGTATAGATCCAAACTATGGCTACACCTTC; cdr3_aa: CASSIDPNYGYTF
d_call: NA; j_call: TRBJ2-1; v_call: TRBV27; clone_size: NA; cdr3_nt: TGTGCCAGCAGTTTATCCACAGGGTATCCCCCCAATGAGCAGTTCTTC; cdr3_aa: CASSLSTGYPPNEQFF
d_call: TRBD1; j_call: TRBJ2-7; v_call: TRBV2; clone_size: NA; cdr3_nt: TGTGCCAGCAGTCGACAGGGGGCCGACGAGCAGTACTTC; cdr3_aa: CASSRQGADEQYF
d_call: NA; j_call: TRBJ1-2; v_call: TRBV7-9; clone_size: NA; cdr3_nt: TGTGCCAGCGGCAGTCCACCTAACTATGGCTACACCTTC; cdr3_aa: CASGSPPNYGYTF
d_call: NA; j_call: TRBJ2-7; v_call: TRBV5-1; clone_size: NA; cdr3_nt: TGCGCCAGCAGACCAGGACAGATCTCCTACGAGCAGTACTTC; cdr3_aa: CASRPGQISYEQYF
d_call: NA; j_call: TRBJ1-5; v_call: TRBV6-1; clone_size: NA; cdr3_nt: TGTGCCAGCAGTCTAGACAGATATAGCAATCAGCCCCAGCATTTT; cdr3_aa: CASSLDRYSNQPQHF
d_call: NA; j_call: TRBJ1-1; v_call: TRBV29-1; clone_size: NA; cdr3_nt: TGCAGCGCCTCTCAGGGGATGAACACTGAAGCTTTCTTT; cdr3_aa: CSASQGMNTEAFF
d_call: TRBD1; j_call: TRBJ2-2; v_call: TRBV30; clone_size: NA; cdr3_nt: TGTGCCTGGAGTACACAGACAGGGTTGGCCGGGGAGCTGTTTTTT; cdr3_aa: CAWSTQTGLAGELFF
d_call: NA; j_call: TRBJ2-7; v_call: TRBV19; clone_size: once; cdr3_nt: TGTGCCAGTAGTATCGGTCGGGTCTCCTACGAGCAGTACTTC; cdr3_aa: CASSIGRVSYEQYF
d_call: NA; j_call: TRBJ1-2; v_call: TRBV19; clone_size: NA; cdr3_nt: TGTGCCAGTAGTATTCCCCGAGGTTCAGGGACTAACTATGGCTACACCTTC; cdr3_aa: CASSIPRGSGTNYGYTF
d_call: TRBD1; j_call: TRBJ2-1; v_call: TRBV6-5; clone_size: once; cdr3_nt: TGTGCCAGCAGTTCCGGGACAGGGCACAATGAGCAGTTCTTC; cdr3_aa: CASSSGTGHNEQFF
d_call: NA; j_call: TRBJ1-1; v_call: TRBV29-1; clone_size: NA; cdr3_nt: TGCAGCGTTGAATGGCAGGGAATGGTAGGAGCTTTCTTT; cdr3_aa: CSVEWQGMVGAFF
d_call: NA; j_call: TRBJ2-1; v_call: TRBV9; clone_size: NA; cdr3_nt: TGTGCCAGCAGCGCAAGTAGCGGATACTACAATGAGCAGTTCTTC; cdr3_aa: CASSASSGYYNEQFF
d_call: TRBD1; j_call: TRBJ1-2; v_call: TRBV5-1; clone_size: NA; cdr3_nt: TGCGCCAGCAGCTTAGGGACAGCCTATGGCTACACCTTC; cdr3_aa: CASSLGTAYGYTF
d_call: TRBD2; j_call: TRBJ2-5; v_call: TRBV29-1; clone_size: once; cdr3_nt: TGCAGCGTCCCTCCTGGGGGGGGACAAGAGACCCAGTACTTC; cdr3_aa: CSVPPGGGQETQYF
d_call: TRBD1; j_call: TRBJ1-1; v_call: TRBV27; clone_size: few; cdr3_nt: TGTGCCAGCATACGTGGACAGGGTAGTGGTATTGTCAGGAACACTGAAGCTTTCTTT; cdr3_aa: CASIRGQGSGIVRNTEAFF